This T cell receptor (beta chain) was profiled in a study of cytomegalovirus exposure and HLA in healthy donors. Overall study: Earlier sequencing of some 170 million T cells yielded around 120 million unique TCR beta sequences.

Remarks on this clone: As yet, its antigen is unknown.

The study, taken as a whole, reports: Cytomegalovirus-associated status was assigned to 164 TCR beta chains. Among immune exposure information, only CMV serostatus was available. Rarity marked most TCR sequences, yet some public TCRs occurred in many donors.

The V gene end was trimmed by 6 bases and the J gene end by 10 bases; junction bases not matched to a gene: 10. CDR3 length: 15 residues. Germline CDR1 reads MNHEY; CDR2 reads SVGAGI. Both 60 Vbeta primers and 13 Jbeta primers went into the PCR. Assay: immunoSEQ multiplex PCR; the TCRdb copy retains only in-frame clones and omits some. The sample records about 61,000 clones, about 81% being singletons. The chain combines TRBV6-5 with TRBJ2-1; 12 nucleotides match TRBD2. The source is a man between 50 and 59 years old in good health and CMV-seropositive. The sequenced material came from PBMCs. CDR3: CASSQQASGGAEQFF. Written as DNA, the CDR3 is TGTGCCAGCAGCCAACAGGCTAGCGGGGGGGCCGAGCAGTTCTTC.